Listed below are T cell receptor beta chains from one sample, sequenced in a study of blood T cell repertoires in COVID-19. TCRdb's table, derived via immunoSEQ multiplex PCR, lists solely in-frame clones and lacks some. The sample yields about 180,000 clones, roughly 81% seen once. Input material: peripheral blood. The receptors come from a woman older than 75 with COVID-19, enrolled during active disease. Each CDR3 is given with its conserved first and last residue. Each record gives: D gene, clone size, V gene, J gene, CDR3 DNA, CDR3 protein. The D gene is left open where the match is weak. Expanded clones get a size class; other rows say once, few or many, or leave the size out.

.,.,TRBV6-6,TRBJ2-5,TGTGCCAGCAGTTACTCGCAGGGTACTTACCAAGAGACCCAGTACTTC,CASSYSQGTYQETQYF
TRBD2,.,TRBV19,TRBJ2-7,TGTGCCAGTAGTTTAGCGGGGGACTCCTACGAGCAGTACTTC,CASSLAGDSYEQYF
.,.,TRBV9,TRBJ2-3,TGTGCCAGCCAAGGGGGTAGCGGCACAGATACGCAGTATTTT,CASQGGSGTDTQYF
.,once,TRBV19,TRBJ1-5,TGTGCCAGTAGTATAGTGAGGCAGGGCCCCTGGATGCCCCAGCATTTT,CASSIVRQGPWMPQHF
TRBD2,.,TRBV13,TRBJ2-1,TGTGCCAGCAGCTTAGGAGCGGGGGGTGCCTACAATGAGCAGTTCTTC,CASSLGAGGAYNEQFF
TRBD1,.,TRBV6-5,TRBJ2-5,TGTGCCAGCAGCCCGGACAGGGTATTTGGAGAGACCCAGTACTTC,CASSPDRVFGETQYF
.,.,TRBV6-5,TRBJ1-2,TGTGCCAGCAGAGCTCCGGGCAGGGCTTATGGCTACACCTTC,CASRAPGRAYGYTF
.,.,TRBV7-8,TRBJ2-3,TGTGCCAGCAGCTTGGGGGACTTTTCCAATACGCAGTATTTT,CASSLGDFSNTQYF
TRBD1,.,TRBV9,TRBJ2-7,TGTGCCAGCAGCGTACATGGGACAGGGGCCTACGAGCAGTACTTC,CASSVHGTGAYEQYF
TRBD1,.,TRBV6-1,TRBJ2-7,TGTGCCAGCAGTGAAATGACAGGGAGCTCCTACGAGCAGTACTTC,CASSEMTGSSYEQYF
TRBD1,.,TRBV7-2,TRBJ1-6,TGTGCCAGCAGCCCCGGTAGGACAGGGGGCCAAAATTCACCCCTCCACTTT,CASSPGRTGGQNSPLHF
.,many,TRBV12-3/TRBV12-4,TRBJ2-1,TGTGCCAGCAGTTTACTGAACCGGGTCTTC,CASSLLNRVF
TRBD2,.,TRBV30,TRBJ2-3,TGTGCCTCCGGGACTAGCGGGGGCACAGATACGCAGTATTTT,CASGTSGGTDTQYF
TRBD2,many,TRBV3-1/TRBV3-2,TRBJ2-7,TGTGCCAGCAGCCTGGGGGGAGGGAACGAGCAGTACTTC,CASSLGGGNEQYF
.,.,TRBV27,TRBJ2-7,TGTGCCAGCAGTTTATCGAAACAGGTGGGGAGGCGGATAGATCTACGTGGGCAGTACTTC,CASSLSKQVGRRIDLRGQYF
TRBD2,.,TRBV3-1/TRBV3-2,TRBJ2-7,TGTGCCAGCAGCCTGCAGGCTGCGGGAGACTACGAGCAGTACTTC,CASSLQAAGDYEQYF
TRBD2,.,TRBV27,TRBJ2-3,TGTGCCAGCAGTCGACTAGCGGGGGGGAGAGATACGCAGTATTTT,CASSRLAGGRDTQYF
.,.,TRBV9,TRBJ1-3,TGTGCCAGCAGCCCACGGGGGGGCCCGCTCTCTGGAAACACCATATATTTT,CASSPRGGPLSGNTIYF
TRBD1,.,TRBV20-1,TRBJ1-1,TGCAAAGGACAGGAGAACACTGAAGCTTTCTTT,CKGQENTEAFF
.,.,TRBV7-9,TRBJ2-1,TGTGCCAGCAGCTTAATCGGGGATGAGCAGTTCTTC,CASSLIGDEQFF
.,.,TRBV2,TRBJ1-1,TGTGCCAGCAGCATGGGCCTCCTGAACACTGAAGCTTTCTTT,CASSMGLLNTEAFF
.,.,TRBV6-5,TRBJ2-7,TGTGCCAGCAGTCGACAGACCAACGAGCAGTACTTC,CASSRQTNEQYF
TRBD1,.,TRBV3-1/TRBV3-2,TRBJ1-1,TGTGCCAGCAGCCAAAGGACAGGGTGGGCTTTCTTT,CASSQRTGWAFF
.,few,TRBV5-4,TRBJ2-7,TGTGCCAGCAGCTTAATAGGAGGGACAGCCTACGAGCAGTACTTC,CASSLIGGTAYEQYF
.,.,TRBV11-3,TRBJ2-3,TGTGCCAGCAGCTCCACGGCAGGCCCAGATACGCAGTATTTT,CASSSTAGPDTQYF
.,.,TRBV21-1,TRBJ1-2,TGTGCCAGCAGCAAAGCGGTGAGGGGACAGGCTAACTATGGCTACACCTTC,CASSKAVRGQANYGYTF